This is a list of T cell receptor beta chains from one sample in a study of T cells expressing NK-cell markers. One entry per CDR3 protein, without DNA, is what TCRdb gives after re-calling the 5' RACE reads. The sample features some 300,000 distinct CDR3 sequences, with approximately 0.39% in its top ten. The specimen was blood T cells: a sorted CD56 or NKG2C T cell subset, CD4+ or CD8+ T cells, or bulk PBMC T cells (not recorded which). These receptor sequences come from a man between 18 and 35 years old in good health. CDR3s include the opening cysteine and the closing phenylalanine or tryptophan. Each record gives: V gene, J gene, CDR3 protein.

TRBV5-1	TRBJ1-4	CASSSPGATSEKLFF
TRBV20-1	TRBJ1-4	CSAQGAEDEKLFF
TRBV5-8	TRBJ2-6	CASSLGNSGANVLTF
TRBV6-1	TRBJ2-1	CASSLKGLAGGDEQFF
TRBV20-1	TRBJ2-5	CSAAFGWGRLTPNRHLRETQYF
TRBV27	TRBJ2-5	CASAWGFQETQYF
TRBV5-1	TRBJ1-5	CASSLAGRESQPQHF
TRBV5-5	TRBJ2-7	CASSRPRTGVSEQYF
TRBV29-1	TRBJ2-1	CSVGQGTGVINEQFF
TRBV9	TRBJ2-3	CASIAGLTDTQYF
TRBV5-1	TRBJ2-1	CASSLVPSGRYNEQFF
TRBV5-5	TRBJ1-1	CASSRQDLGTEAFF
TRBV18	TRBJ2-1	CASSPRTSGRGSYNEQFF
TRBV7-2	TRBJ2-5	CASSLGWGTRGAQETQYF
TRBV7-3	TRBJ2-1	CASSSLNPGTGGGEQFF
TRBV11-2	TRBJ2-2	CASSLARGRSTGELFF
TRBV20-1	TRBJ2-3	CSARDAAGGPDTQYF
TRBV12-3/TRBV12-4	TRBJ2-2	CATRVREGPGELFF
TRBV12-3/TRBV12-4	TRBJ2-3	CASSSHTGADTQYF
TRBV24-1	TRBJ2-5	CATSDLTGGGETQYF
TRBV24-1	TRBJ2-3	CATSEREGLADTQYF
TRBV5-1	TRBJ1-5	CASSVSGGTKQPQHF
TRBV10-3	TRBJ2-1	CAISESRQGRDNEQFF
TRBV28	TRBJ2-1	CASSATGVRYNEQFF
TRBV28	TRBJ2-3	CASSLYPPRLAGFTDTQYF